The table lists the clone carrying this T cell receptor (beta chain) with many counts. Its specificity is unknown. This entry is derived from a study of tumor-infiltrating lymphocytes in primary liver carcinoma. At the level of the study: The five patients, who were men and women, ranged in age from 30 to 69 years.

CDR3 length: 14 amino acids. Trimming removed 1 base at V and 4 bases at J, with 11 bases between. Per germline, CDR1 MNHNS and CDR2 SASEGT. The study, taken as a whole, reports: Significantly greater top-250-clone fractions characterized tumors relative to blood (p = 0.039).

For each extraction, RNA and DNA were obtained together from 20-30 mg of unsorted bulk tissue. With chronic HBV infection, the patients were also treatment-naive. The template, 450 to 650 ng total RNA, yielded TCR beta cDNA made with a constant-region primer. Sequencing libraries for TCR beta derived from three nested multiplex PCR rounds that used slightly modified ARM-PCR. For about 11 cycles apiece, the opening two PCR rounds ran with TRBV1-TRBV30 forward primers and a C-beta reverse primer. Using its own MiXCR run on the multiplex PCR reads, TCRdb lists one record per CDR3 protein. The sample includes just under 95,000 distinct CDR3 sequences, 65% to 70% of them seen just once.

This sequence joins TRBV6-1 and TRBJ2-7, with TRBD2 as a possible D gene (5 bases). The sequence was obtained from a man aged 35-49 years with primary liver carcinoma and hepatitis B virus infection. The sequencing sample was made of tumor-adjacent normal liver tissue. The CDR3 coding sequence is TGTGCCAGCAGTGAAGAGGATCCGGGGTACGAGCAGTACTTC. Its protein product is CASSEEDPGYEQYF.